The 7 T cell receptor beta chains below were found in one sample sequenced in a study of human T cells and chemical hapten exposure. The time point here: patch test 1, 2 weeks after DPC sensitization. This sample's treatment: therapeutic diphenylcyclopropenone sensitization with weekly scalp DPC. A single record per CDR3 protein comes from TCRdb applying MiXCR to the RACE reads. The sample consists of 180,000 or so distinct CDR3 sequences, around 20% of them appearing once. This material consisted of whole blood, taken in connection with sensitization to the hapten diphenylcyclopropenone (DPC). The receptors were gathered from a woman between 45 and 60 years old with alopecia areata. Some clones in this sample may be carry-over from other donors' samples.

This clonotype was counted only a few times. The chain uses TRBV2 and TRBJ2-5; D perhaps matches TRBD1 (6 bases). The CDR3 runs 12 residues. Per the germline V gene, CDR1 is SNHLY and CDR2 is FYNNEI. Trimming stripped 7 bases from V and 5 bases from J, with 11 bases between. CDR3 loop: CASNTGWETQYF. The DNA of the CDR3 is TGTGCCAGCAACACAGGGTGGGAGACCCAGTACTTC.

V gene TRBV20-1 combines with J gene TRBJ2-7; D is ambiguous. The V end lost 5 bases, the J end lost 2 bases, and 19 bases lay between the germline ends. From germline, CDR1 is DFQATT and CDR2 SNEGSKA (reference sequence). The CDR3 runs 15 residues. The CDR3 DNA sequence: TGCAGTGCTCAGACGTCCTTAGGCAATACCTACGAGCAGTACTTC. Its translation is CSAQTSLGNTYEQYF.

This clonotype was detected only a few times. The CDR3 reads CSVERDDGYTF. Here the CDR3 DNA reads TGCAGCGTTGAAAGGGACGATGGCTACACCTTC. This rearrangement joins TRBV29-1 to TRBJ1-2, with D possibly matching TRBD1 (5 bases). Germline loops: CDR1 SQVTM, CDR2 ANQGSEA. This CDR3 is 11 amino acids long. V was clipped by 2 bases and J by 6 bases, with 7 bases between them.

This clonotype was found a few times. This rearrangement joins TRBV6-1 to TRBJ1-2; D unresolved. Germline V gene lookup returns CDR1 MNHNS and CDR2 SASEGT. Trimming pared 0 bases from V and 8 bases from J, leaving 10 bases between. The CDR3 covers 13 residues. The CDR3 sequence: CASSEAPQTGYTF. For the CDR3, the DNA is TGTGCCAGCAGTGAAGCACCCCAGACGGGCTACACCTTC.

In this sample, this clonotype turned up a few times. The genes are TRBV12-3 or TRBV12-4 and TRBJ1-2; D is perhaps TRBD1 (5 bases). V was clipped by 3 bases and J by 0 bases, with 11 bases between them. This CDR3 has 15 amino acids. DNA for the CDR3: TGTGCCAGCAGTTTCCATCAGGGTGCTAACTATGGCTACACCTTC. Translated, it gives CASSFHQGANYGYTF.

This clonotype was picked up a small number of times. The rearrangement uses TRBV29-1 and TRBJ1-1; D not resolved. There are 12 residues in the CDR3. Germline CDR1 reads SQVTM; CDR2 reads ANQGSEA. V was trimmed by 7 bases and J by 0 bases, leaving 9 bases between them. CDR3 protein: CSARTLNTEAFF. In nucleotides, the CDR3 is TGCAGCGCGCGGACTTTGAACACTGAAGCTTTCTTT.

This rearrangement joins TRBV6-6 to TRBJ2-7; perhaps TRBD1 as D (5 bases). CDR1 and CDR2 from the germline V gene are MNHNY and SVGAGI (reference sequence). V lost 2 bases to trimming and J lost 5 bases, with 7 bases between them. This CDR3 is built from 12 residues. The CDR3 loop reads CASSYQGDEQYF. The CDR3 DNA is TGTGCCAGCAGTTACCAAGGGGACGAGCAGTACTTC.